This is a list of T cell receptor beta chains from one sample in a study of blood T cell repertoires in COVID-19. Here immunoSEQ multiplex PCR was the method, and the copy in TCRdb shows in-frame clones only, minus some. The sample lists tens of thousands of clones; about 90% were seen once. The specimen sequenced was peripheral blood. These receptors were collected from a man between 50 and 59 years old with active COVID-19. The CDR3 runs from the conserved cysteine through the conserved F or W. D genes are given only for firm matches. Clone size is given for some rows only: seen once, a few or many times, or a class if the clone is expanded.

D: TRBD1; size: .; J: TRBJ1-5; V: TRBV2; DNA: TGTGCCAGCAGTGGACAGGGAAAGAGGCCCCAGCATTTT; CDR3: CASSGQGKRPQHF
D: .; size: .; J: TRBJ1-2; V: TRBV28; DNA: TGTGCCAGCAGTTTATCGGGACACGGTAGAGGGAACTATGGCTACACCTTC; CDR3: CASSLSGHGRGNYGYTF
D: TRBD2; size: .; J: TRBJ2-1; V: TRBV11-3; DNA: TGTGCCAGCAGCCCCACCGGTAGCGGGAGGTTGGAGCAGTTCTTC; CDR3: CASSPTGSGRLEQFF
D: TRBD1; size: .; J: TRBJ1-2; V: TRBV10-3; DNA: TGTGCCATCAGTGAGCCCGGACAGGGGGCTTATGGCTACACCTTC; CDR3: CAISEPGQGAYGYTF
D: .; size: .; J: TRBJ2-1; V: TRBV19; DNA: TGTGCCAGTAGTGGCGGGGCTAGCAGCTCCTACAATGAGCAGTTCTTC; CDR3: CASSGGASSSYNEQFF
D: .; size: .; J: TRBJ1-1; V: TRBV18; DNA: TGTGCCAGCTCACCGGTTGCAGGCCTGAACACTGAAGCTTTCTTT; CDR3: CASSPVAGLNTEAFF
D: .; size: .; J: TRBJ2-3; V: TRBV18; DNA: TGTGCCAGCTCACCCGACAGAGATACGCAGTATTTT; CDR3: CASSPDRDTQYF
D: TRBD1; size: .; J: TRBJ2-7; V: TRBV29-1; DNA: TGCAGCGTTGAAGATAACAGGGGGGACGAGCAGTACTTC; CDR3: CSVEDNRGDEQYF
D: TRBD2; size: .; J: TRBJ2-1; V: TRBV6-1; DNA: TGTGCCAGCAGTGAATCGACTAGCGGGCTGTCCTACAATGAGCAGTTCTTC; CDR3: CASSESTSGLSYNEQFF
D: TRBD1; size: .; J: TRBJ2-7; V: TRBV7-2; DNA: TGTGCCAGCAGCTTAGGCGGGACAGGGAACTACGAGCAGTACTTC; CDR3: CASSLGGTGNYEQYF
D: .; size: once; J: TRBJ2-7; V: TRBV4-1; DNA: TGCGCCAGCAGCCAAGAGGATCTAAAAGGGAGGAGCTCCTACGAGCAGTACTTC; CDR3: CASSQEDLKGRSSYEQYF
D: .; size: .; J: TRBJ2-5; V: TRBV7-5; DNA: TGTGTCAGAAGCTTAGCTGGGGGCGAGCGGACAGGGTCTAAAAAAGAGACCCAGTACTTC; CDR3: CVRSLAGGERTGSKKETQYF
D: TRBD2; size: .; J: TRBJ2-7; V: TRBV18; DNA: TGTGCCAGCTCACCCCTAGGACTAGCGGGAGGTCCTGACTCCTACGAGCAGTACTTC; CDR3: CASSPLGLAGGPDSYEQYF
D: .; size: .; J: TRBJ1-1; V: TRBV7-8; DNA: TGTGCCAGCAGCTTAGACGGGACTGGAAAAGCTTTCTTT; CDR3: CASSLDGTGKAFF
D: TRBD1; size: .; J: TRBJ2-7; V: TRBV18; DNA: TGTGCCAGCTCACCACCTGTATCCGACAGGGGTCATTTTATTGGGTTTAACTACGAGCAGTACTTC; CDR3: CASSPPVSDRGHFIGFNYEQYF
D: .; size: .; J: TRBJ2-1; V: TRBV28; DNA: TGTGCCAGCAGTTTCGGTTACAATGAGCAGTTCTTC; CDR3: CASSFGYNEQFF
D: TRBD2; size: .; J: TRBJ2-1; V: TRBV9; DNA: TGTGCCAGCAGCGTCCGTGGGGTGACTAGCGGGAGTTACAATGAGCAGTTCTTC; CDR3: CASSVRGVTSGSYNEQFF
D: .; size: .; J: TRBJ1-2; V: TRBV28; DNA: TGTGCCAGCAGGCCCCCGGGGAAAGTTCATGGCTACACCTTC; CDR3: CASRPPGKVHGYTF
D: TRBD1; size: .; J: TRBJ1-6; V: TRBV2; DNA: TGTGCCAGCAGGGGGACAGGGAGCTCCTATAATTCACCCCTCCACTTT; CDR3: CASRGTGSSYNSPLHF
D: .; size: .; J: TRBJ1-3; V: TRBV7-8; DNA: TGTGCCAGCAGCAGAACAGGGTCTGGAAACACCATATATTTT; CDR3: CASSRTGSGNTIYF
D: TRBD2; size: .; J: TRBJ2-1; V: TRBV7-2; DNA: TGTGCCAGCAGCTCCCGAGTGAGTGGGAGGGGAGGAGAGCAGTTCTTC; CDR3: CASSSRVSGRGGEQFF
D: .; size: .; J: TRBJ2-3; V: TRBV28; DNA: TGTGCCAGCAGTTCCACTCCCGACTTTGGCGGGGTAACCATGGATACGCAGTATTTT; CDR3: CASSSTPDFGGVTMDTQYF
D: .; size: .; J: TRBJ2-3; V: TRBV28; DNA: TGTGCCAGCAGTTCCTCCCGGAGCACAGATACGCAGTATTTT; CDR3: CASSSSRSTDTQYF
D: TRBD1; size: once; J: TRBJ1-1; V: TRBV5-4; DNA: TGTGCCAGCAGCTTGCAAGGGGGCAGCGACACTGAAGCTTTCTTT; CDR3: CASSLQGGSDTEAFF
D: TRBD2; size: .; J: TRBJ2-5; V: TRBV15; DNA: TGTGCCACCAGCAGAGGACTAGCGGGGGGCCCTGCACAAGAGACCCAGTACTTC; CDR3: CATSRGLAGGPAQETQYF
D: TRBD1; size: .; J: TRBJ1-5; V: TRBV30; DNA: TGTGCCTGGAGCCGAACAGGGGCCCTAGGCCAGCCCCAGCATTTT; CDR3: CAWSRTGALGQPQHF
D: TRBD1; size: .; J: TRBJ1-1; V: TRBV5-1; DNA: TGCGCCAGCAGCGCCCAGACAGGGAATGGAGCTTTCTTT; CDR3: CASSAQTGNGAFF
D: .; size: few; J: TRBJ2-2; V: TRBV28; DNA: TGTGCCAGCAGTTTATACCCCGACAGGATGAACACCGGGGAGCTGTTTTTT; CDR3: CASSLYPDRMNTGELFF
D: .; size: many; J: TRBJ2-1; V: TRBV27; DNA: TGTGCCACCACGGGGGACAGGGCTCCGACAGCGGGAGTTTCGTGGTCCTACAATGAGCAGTTCTTC; CDR3: CATTGDRAPTAGVSWSYNEQFF
D: TRBD1; size: .; J: TRBJ1-4; V: TRBV3-1/TRBV3-2; DNA: TGTGCCAGCAGCCGGGACAGGGCTTTTGCAACTAATGAAAAACTGTTTTTT; CDR3: CASSRDRAFATNEKLFF
D: TRBD1; size: .; J: TRBJ1-6; V: TRBV4-1; DNA: TGCGCCAGCAGCCAAGAGGTACAGGGGTCTAATTCACCCCTCCACTTT; CDR3: CASSQEVQGSNSPLHF
D: .; size: .; J: TRBJ1-3; V: TRBV25-1; DNA: TGTGCCAGTACAGCCTCTGGAAACACCATATATTTT; CDR3: CASTASGNTIYF
D: TRBD1; size: .; J: TRBJ2-1; V: TRBV7-2; DNA: TGTGCCAGCACCCTACCCGACAGGGCCTACAATGAGCAGTTCTTC; CDR3: CASTLPDRAYNEQFF
D: .; size: .; J: TRBJ2-7; V: TRBV19; DNA: TGTGCCAGTAGTATTCGAGGGGGCGAGCAGTACTTC; CDR3: CASSIRGGEQYF
D: TRBD1; size: .; J: TRBJ1-2; V: TRBV9; DNA: TGTGCCAGCACCCAGGGGGCGTCGGACTATGGCTACACCTTC; CDR3: CASTQGASDYGYTF
D: TRBD1; size: .; J: TRBJ1-4; V: TRBV7-3; DNA: TGTGCCAGCAGCTTAATTACAGGGGGTGAAAAACTGTTTTTT; CDR3: CASSLITGGEKLFF